The 7 T cell receptor beta chains presented below share a single source sample, sequenced in a study of blood T cell repertoires in COVID-19. Sequencing was performed with immunoSEQ multiplex PCR; in TCRdb, only in-frame clones are kept and a portion is missing. This table has roughly 43,000 clones, 75% to 90% appearing once. The sequenced material came from peripheral blood. Receptor source: a man aged 55 to 70 with active COVID-19.

J is TRBJ2-7 and V is TRBV7-2, with 13 positions matching TRBD2. CDR3 length equals 16 residues. V dropped 5 bases and J dropped 0; count of bases not matched to a gene: 4. Per germline, CDR1 SGHTA and CDR2 FQGNSA. As DNA, the CDR3 is TGTGCCAGCAGCCCTAGGACTAGCGGGAGCTCCTACGAGCAGTACTTC. It encodes CASSPRTSGSSYEQYF.

The J gene is TRBJ1-1, the V gene TRBV4-1; 10 positions agree with TRBD1. Germline values: CDR1 MGHRA, CDR2 YSYEKL. V lost 3 bases, J lost 11 bases, and 6 bases stayed unmatched. The CDR3 loop spans 13 amino acids. This CDR3 is CASSQPDRGLAFF. Written as DNA, the CDR3 is TGCGCCAGCAGCCAGCCTGACAGGGGGCTCGCTTTCTTT.

The chain recombines TRBV2 with TRBJ2-7, with unresolved D. V lost 8 bases and J 1 base, leaving 12 bases between the germline ends. The CDR3 extends over 13 amino acids. CDR1 and CDR2 (germline): SNHLY, FYNNEI. In nucleotides, the CDR3 is TGTGCCAGCGACCGCGGCGGTTCCTACGAGCAGTACTTC. This codes for CASDRGGSYEQYF.

J is TRBJ2-7 and V is TRBV3-1 (or the pseudogene TRBV3-2); possible D gene TRBD1, 6 bases. Trimming pared 5 bases from V and 5 bases from J, leaving 13 bases between. The length of the CDR3 is 13 residues. CDR1 and CDR2 (germline): LGHDT, YNNKEL (reference sequence). CDR3 sequence: CASSTHTGNEQYF. The CDR3, as DNA: TGTGCCAGCAGCACTCATACAGGGAACGAGCAGTACTTC.

The genes are TRBV14 and TRBJ1-2; 11 nucleotides align to TRBD1. V dropped 4 bases and J dropped 6; count of bases not matched to a gene: 10. The germline CDR1 and CDR2 sequences are SGHDN and FVKESK. The CDR3 consists of 16 residues. The CDR3 spells CASSPRDRGGSDGYTF. The CDR3 DNA reads TGTGCCAGCAGCCCCCGGGACAGGGGGGGATCGGATGGCTACACCTTC. Filled out from reference TRBV14 and TRBJ1-2, the complete variable domain reads EAGVTQFPSHSVIEKGQTVTLRCDPISGHDNLYWYRRVMGKEIKFLLHFVKESKQDESGMPNNRFLAERTGGTYSTLKVQPAELEDSGVYFCASSPRDRGGSDGYTFGSGTRLTVV.

This clone appeared a few times. This chain connects TRBV11-2 to TRBJ2-1, with 7 nucleotides matching TRBD2. The V gene's germline CDR1 is SGHAT and CDR2 FQNNGV. The CDR3 totals 16 residues. Trimming removed 1 base from V and 2 bases from J; junction bases left unmatched: 5. CDR3 region: CASSLGVGLAYNEQFF. DNA of the CDR3: TGTGCCAGCAGCTTAGGGGTCGGACTAGCCTACAATGAGCAGTTCTTC.

This clone has more than one count but fewer than ten. This rearrangement joins TRBV4-1 to TRBJ2-7, with 8 positions matching TRBD1. V shed 2 bases and J 2 bases; nucleotides not matched to a gene: 5. CDR3 length: 15 amino acids. Germline lookup yields CDR1 MGHRA and CDR2 YSYEKL. This CDR3 is CASSQRTGPPYEQYF. For the CDR3, the DNA is TGCGCCAGCAGCCAAAGGACAGGGCCCCCCTACGAGCAGTACTTC.